These T cell receptor beta chains were read from a single sample in a study of control samples from healthy donors and cancer patients. Assay used: immunoSEQ multiplex PCR; TCRdb lists only in-frame clones, some missing. The repertoire holds over 100,000 clones, with 90% as singletons. Specimen: blood. The source of these receptors is a middle-aged man in good health. Each CDR3 is given with its conserved first and last residue. The listing skips clone size in some rows; elsewhere it reads once, few, many or a size class.

V gene | clone size | CDR3 protein
TRBV3-1/TRBV3-2 | NA | CASSQILGQGRDTEAFF
TRBV10-2 | NA | CASSERQGGQPQHF
TRBV5-6 | NA | CASSLPRDYEQYF
TRBV3-1/TRBV3-2 | NA | CASSPMGLPGYTF
TRBV5-4 | NA | CASSLPGLQGYEQYF
TRBV5-6 | NA | CASSLAGGKQYF
TRBV4-1 | NA | CASSRDRTTNEKLFF
TRBV6-5 | NA | CASSYREELFF
TRBV28 | NA | CASSPGTGGAGNTIYF
TRBV5-1 | NA | CASSLRGLGTDTQYF
TRBV6-5 | NA | CASRDTDGANVLTF
TRBV28 | few | CASSDSGTGFDEQYF
TRBV19 | NA | CASSEGLGSSNQPQHF
TRBV5-6 | once | CASSPRKTGWEETQYF
TRBV27 | once | CASSSTGAAYEQYF
TRBV7-8 | NA | CASSLGAAVGSRWETQYF
TRBV7-9 | few | CASSQEVSYEQYF
TRBV19 | NA | CASSTRVFDNEQFF